The 25 T cell receptor beta chains below all came from one sample that was sequenced in a study of blood T cell repertoires in COVID-19. The method was immunoSEQ multiplex PCR; TCRdb's version includes in-frame clones alone and lacks a portion of them. The sample yields under 400,000 clones, nearly 90% seen once. Sequencing input: peripheral blood. The receptor set was obtained from a man aged 18-30 years with active or convalescent COVID-19.

This clone has only a few counts. J is TRBJ1-5 and V is TRBV7-6; TRBD1 might be the D (5 bases). V lost 0 bases, J lost 4 bases, and 10 bases lay in between. The CDR3 contains 15 residues. The germline V gene has CDR1 SGHVS and CDR2 FNYEAQ. CDR3 DNA: TGTGCCAGCAGCTTAGCCCAGGGTTGGAATCAGCCCCAGCATTTT. Protein product: CASSLAQGWNQPQHF.

The chain links TRBV2 to TRBJ2-7; 7 bases align to TRBD2. The V gene's germline CDR1 is SNHLY and CDR2 FYNNEI. The CDR3 is 14 residues long. V lost 4 bases to trimming and J lost 2 bases; unmatched junction nucleotides: 5. The CDR3 protein is CASSGTSAAYEQYF. CDR3 sequence (DNA): TGTGCCAGCAGTGGAACTAGCGCCGCCTACGAGCAGTACTTC.

This clone is a singleton in its sample. The rearrangement joins TRBV4-2 to TRBJ2-1; 11 positions match TRBD2. Germline V gene data show CDR1 as LGHNA and CDR2 as YNFKEQ. The CDR3 has 16 amino acids. Trimming removed 1 base from V and 8 bases from J; junction bases left unmatched: 7. CDR3 coding DNA: TGTGCCAGCAGCCAAGTAGGAACTAGCGGGGGTGATGAGCAGTTCTTC. Protein: CASSQVGTSGGDEQFF.

This CDR3 is CASSLARPKPGNTIYF. The DNA for the CDR3 is TGTGCCAGCAGTTTGGCCAGGCCCAAACCTGGAAACACCATATATTTT. The chain combines TRBV28 with TRBJ1-3; D not certain. The CDR3 is 16 amino acids. CDR1 is MDHEN, CDR2 SYDVKM, per germline. V lost 3 bases and J 2 bases, leaving 14 bases between the germline ends.

The gene calls are TRBV6-6 and TRBJ1-2; TRBD1 might be the D (6 bases). CDR3 length: 15 amino acids. The V and J ends lost 6 bases and 4 bases respectively, with 18 bases between them. Per germline, CDR1 MNHNY and CDR2 SVGAGI (reference sequence). The CDR3 protein is CASSQKGGQFYGYTF. CDR3 nucleotides: TGTGCCAGCAGCCAGAAAGGAGGACAGTTCTATGGCTACACCTTC.

V usage is TRBV9 and J usage is TRBJ2-3, with D possibly matching TRBD2 (6 bases). The V end lost 0 bases, the J end lost 4 bases, and 9 bases lay between the germline ends. The CDR3 spans 14 residues. The germline V gene has CDR1 SGDLS and CDR2 YYNGEE. The CDR3 region has the DNA TGTGCCAGCAGCGTAGGGAGGGCCGCAGATACGCAGTATTTT. Translation gives CASSVGRAADTQYF.

V usage is TRBV7-8 and J usage is TRBJ1-2; possible D gene TRBD1, 6 bases. In germline, CDR1 is SGHVS, CDR2 FQNEAQ. The CDR3 has 16 amino acids. Trimming left V 3 bases short and J 3 bases short, with 17 bases between. The CDR3 coding sequence is TGTGCCAGCAGCTTGTACACAGGGATAGGAGACTATGGCTACACCTTC. It specifies CASSLYTGIGDYGYTF.

This clone turned up a few times. The gene calls are TRBV9 and TRBJ2-2; TRBD2 matches at 8 bases. The CDR3 has 15 residues. The V segment lost 1 base and the J segment 5 bases; nucleotides outside the gene matches: 4. Germline V gene lookup returns CDR1 SGDLS and CDR2 YYNGEE. CDR3 bases: TGTGCCAGCAGCGTAAGCGGGGGCCCTACCGGGGAGCTGTTTTTT. This translates into CASSVSGGPTGELFF.

The chain couples TRBV29-1 to TRBJ1-2; D unresolved. Trimming removed 5 bases at V and 4 bases at J, with 8 bases between. This CDR3 is built from 11 residues. In germline, CDR1 is SQVTM, CDR2 ANQGSEA. The DNA of the CDR3 is TGCAGCGTTCAAGGAGGCTATGGCTACACCTTC. It codes for CSVQGGYGYTF.

V and J are TRBV19 and TRBJ1-4, with no clear D. The germline CDR1 and CDR2 sequences are LNHDA and SQIVND (reference sequence). Trimming shortened V by 6 bases and J by 4 bases, and 15 bases separated the two germline ends. The CDR3 spans 15 residues. The CDR3 region is CASSGRTEDNEKLFF. CDR3 nucleotide sequence: TGTGCCAGTAGCGGCAGGACTGAGGATAATGAAAAACTGTTTTTT.

The gene calls are TRBV5-1 and TRBJ2-2, with no clear D. Trimming removed 4 bases from V and 2 bases from J, with 6 bases in between. In germline, CDR1 is SGHRS, CDR2 YFSETQ. The CDR3 is 13 residues long. CDR3 coding DNA: TGCGCCAGCAGCCAGACTAACACCGGGGAGCTGTTTTTT. Translation: CASSQTNTGELFF.

The J gene is TRBJ1-2, the V gene TRBV10-3; D is undetermined. Germline values: CDR1 ENHRY, CDR2 SYGVKD. V was trimmed by 7 bases and J by 5 bases, leaving 20 bases between them. The CDR3 runs to 15 residues. CDR3 amino acids: CAITSNQPTTYGYTF. The CDR3 region has the DNA TGTGCCATCACCTCTAATCAACCTACTACATATGGCTACACCTTC.

The rearrangement joins TRBV7-9 to TRBJ2-7; TRBD1 aligns across 7 bases. CDR1 is SEHNR, CDR2 FQNEAQ, per germline (reference sequence). The CDR3 sequence is 13 residues long. Trimming cost V 5 bases and J 2 bases; bases outside gene matches: 3. The DNA for the CDR3 is TGTGCCAGCAGCCGGACAGGCACCTACGAGCAGTACTTC. Translated: CASSRTGTYEQYF.

V is TRBV27 and J is TRBJ1-1, with a possible D match to TRBD1 (5 bases). Germline CDR1 MNHEY, CDR2 SMNVEV (reference sequence). The CDR3 covers 13 residues. The germline V and J ends were trimmed by 3 bases and 4 bases, with 9 bases remaining between them. The CDR3 sequence is CASSFSGGTEAFF. For the CDR3, the DNA is TGTGCCAGCAGTTTTAGCGGGGGCACTGAAGCTTTCTTT.

The chain uses TRBV19 and TRBJ2-5, with TRBD2 identical over 7 bases. V lost 6 bases, J lost 5 bases, and 6 bases stayed unmatched. Germline CDR1 LNHDA, CDR2 SQIVND (reference sequence). The CDR3 has 13 residues. Written as DNA, the CDR3 is TGTGCCAGTAGATCCGGTAGCGGGGAGACCCAGTACTTC. It codes for CASRSGSGETQYF.

This clone was observed a few times. The CDR3 reads CASSLSTGGKLFF. Written as DNA, the CDR3 is TGTGCCAGCAGCCTATCTACAGGGGGAAAACTGTTTTTT. The V gene is TRBV11-3, the J gene TRBJ1-4, with 8 bases aligning to TRBD1. V trimming: 5 bases; J trimming: 10 bases; junction bases outside the gene matches: 6. Germline values: CDR1 SGHNT, CDR2 YENEEA. The CDR3 is 13 residues long.

This chain joins TRBV20-1 and TRBJ1-1; D call uncertain. Germline V gene sequence: CDR1 DFQATT, CDR2 SNEGSKA (reference sequence). The V end was cut by 3 bases, the J end by 7 bases, with 9 bases between. This CDR3 is 11 amino acids long. The CDR3 DNA follows: TGCAGTGCTAGTATTTCCGGTGAAGCTTTCTTT. Protein: CSASISGEAFF.

In this sample, this clone turned up once. The chain is built from TRBV18 and TRBJ1-5; D is ambiguous. Germline V gene sequence: CDR1 KGHSH, CDR2 LQKENI. The ends were cut back, 3 bases at V and 5 bases at J, with 5 bases in the middle. This CDR3 region has 12 residues. CDR3 protein: CASSPRDQPQHF. The CDR3, as DNA: TGTGCCAGCTCACCGAGGGATCAGCCCCAGCATTTT.

The chain carries TRBV27 and TRBJ1-1; 7 bases agree with TRBD1. This CDR3 region has 14 residues. The V gene end was trimmed by 5 bases and the J gene end by 0 bases; junction bases not matched to a gene: 3. CDR1 is MNHEY, CDR2 SMNVEV, per germline (reference sequence). The CDR3 region is CASSRQGLNTEAFF. The DNA for the CDR3 is TGTGCCAGCAGTAGACAGGGCCTGAACACTGAAGCTTTCTTT.

The CDR3 loop is CSALSGGGYTF. CDR3 bases: TGCAGCGCCCTATCGGGGGGCGGCTACACCTTC. The J gene is TRBJ1-2, the V gene TRBV29-1; a possible D gene is TRBD1 (6 bases). Germline V gene data show CDR1 as SQVTM and CDR2 as ANQGSEA. Trimming removed 7 bases at V and 8 bases at J, with 14 bases between. The CDR3 sequence is 11 residues long. Complete variable domain (other parts from reference TRBV29-1 and TRBJ1-2): SAVISQKPSRDICQRGTSLTIQCQVDSQVTMMFWYRQQPGQSLTLIATANQGSEATYESGFVIDKFPISRPNLTFSTLTVSNMSPEDSSIYLCSALSGGGYTFGSGTRLTVV.

A single count supports this clone. V usage is TRBV29-1 and J usage is TRBJ1-2, with D perhaps TRBD1 (6 bases). Germline CDR1 and CDR2: SQVTM and ANQGSEA. The CDR3 loop spans 12 amino acids. Trimming shortened V by 6 bases and J by 4 bases, and 12 bases separated the two germline ends. This CDR3 is CSVNTGSYGYTF. The CDR3 region has the DNA TGCAGCGTGAATACAGGGAGCTATGGCTACACCTTC. Looking up the rest from reference TRBV29-1 and TRBJ1-2 gives the full variable domain: SAVISQKPSRDICQRGTSLTIQCQVDSQVTMMFWYRQQPGQSLTLIATANQGSEATYESGFVIDKFPISRPNLTFSTLTVSNMSPEDSSIYLCSVNTGSYGYTFGSGTRLTVV.

The chain has TRBV9 and TRBJ1-5, with 8 bases that match TRBD1. The V gene end was trimmed by 4 bases and the J gene end by 5 bases; junction bases not matched to a gene: 11. Germline CDR1 is SGDLS and CDR2 is YYNGEE. CDR3 length: 16 amino acids. The CDR3 region has the DNA TGTGCCAGCAGCCCAGGGACAGGCGTAAAGGATCAGCCCCAGCATTTT. Residues: CASSPGTGVKDQPQHF.

The chain has TRBV19 and TRBJ2-2, with D perhaps matching TRBD1 (6 bases). This CDR3 has 14 residues. The V gene lost 4 bases and the J gene lost 6 bases, with 12 bases spanning the gap. Germline V gene sequence: CDR1 LNHDA, CDR2 SQIVND (reference sequence). The DNA for the CDR3 is TGTGCCAGTAGTACCAGCCCAGGGGCCGGGGAGCTGTTTTTT. Its translation: CASSTSPGAGELFF.

The gene calls are TRBV15 and TRBJ1-2; perhaps TRBD1 as D (5 bases). Germline V gives CDR1 LNHNV, CDR2 YYDKDF (reference sequence). Trimming took off 1 base at V and 5 bases at J, with 14 bases between the two ends. The CDR3 runs to 15 residues. Here the CDR3 reads CATSRVRVQDYGYTF. The CDR3 coding sequence is TGTGCCACCAGCAGAGTCAGGGTCCAGGATTATGGCTACACCTTC.

The chain couples TRBV28 to TRBJ1-5, with D hard to call. CDR3 length: 11 amino acids. Germline CDR1 is MDHEN and CDR2 is SYDVKM. V lost 5 bases and J 6 bases, leaving 5 bases between the germline ends. In DNA, the CDR3 is TGTGCCAGCAGTCTCGGTCAGCCCCAGCATTTT. As protein: CASSLGQPQHF.